This T cell receptor (beta chain) originates from a study of T cell repertoires in cytomegalovirus infection. Study overall: TCR beta signatures that were public indicated CMV infection and matching HLA type. Study-wide points: Dominant in the ex vivo response were TCR beta clonotypes restricted by HLA-C and specific for CMV.

TCRdb processed the reads anew with MiXCR; each CDR3 protein has one entry. The table records about 740,000 distinct CDR3 sequences, roughly a third of them present only once. Per germline, CDR1 MNHEY and CDR2 SMNVEV (reference sequence). The CDR3 is 13 residues long. The V segment lost 9 bases and the J segment 8 bases; nucleotides outside the gene matches: 10. This clonotype was found a few times. The antigen remains undetermined. The rearrangement uses TRBV27 and TRBJ2-1; 7 nucleotides line up with TRBD1. Sequencing was carried out using PBMCs. This sequence originates from a human donor in good health (CMV status not recorded). Some clones in this sample may be carry-over from other donors' samples. The chain's CDR3 is CASLGQVPDEQFF. In nucleotides, the CDR3 is TGTGCCAGTCTTGGACAGGTACCCGATGAGCAGTTCTTC.